The 18 T cell receptor beta chains in this list originate from one sample, sequenced in a study of blood T cell repertoires in COVID-19. Produced via immunoSEQ multiplex PCR; TCRdb's table is partial and in-frame only. This sample has 230,000 or so clones; roughly 76% occur once, and the top ten carry approximately 5.4%. Input material: peripheral blood. The receptors stem from a human donor in a cohort sampled during active COVID-19.

This clone was seen only once. The chain is built from TRBV5-1 and TRBJ1-2; D unresolved. Trimming pared 0 bases from V and 8 bases from J, leaving 11 bases between. CDR1 is SGHRS and CDR2 is YFSETQ in the germline V gene. The CDR3 is 13 residues long. In nucleotides, the CDR3 is TGCGCCAGCAGCTTGGGATACGCGGAAGGCTACACCTTC. Amino acids: CASSLGYAEGYTF.

The chain links TRBV18 to TRBJ1-1; 7 bases line up with TRBD1. This CDR3 has 13 residues. The ends lost 9 bases at V and 1 base at J; junction bases unmatched: 5. CDR1 is KGHSH, CDR2 LQKENI, per germline. The DNA of the CDR3 is TGTGCCAGTTTTGGGGACAGGAACACTGAAGCTTTCTTT. It codes for CASFGDRNTEAFF.

This clone appeared once. The J gene is TRBJ2-7, the V gene TRBV7-2; 13 positions match TRBD2. After removal of 5 bases from V and 4 bases from J, the junction contained 5 bases not matched to a gene. The CDR3 loop spans 15 amino acids. CDR1 is SGHTA and CDR2 is FQGNSA in the germline V gene. The CDR3 nucleotides read TGTGCCAGCAGCCCCGGACTAGCGGGGGTATACGAGCAGTACTTC. Encoded protein: CASSPGLAGVYEQYF.

The chain carries TRBV4-3 and TRBJ2-7, with D possibly being TRBD1 (5 bases). The ends were cut back, 4 bases at V and 6 bases at J, with 19 bases in the middle. Per the germline V gene, CDR1 is LGHNA and CDR2 is YSLEER. This CDR3 has 15 residues. CDR3 residues: CASSPKQDMGLEQYF. DNA for the CDR3: TGCGCCAGCAGCCCGAAACAGGACATGGGGCTCGAGCAGTACTTC.

V and J are TRBV12-3 or TRBV12-4 and TRBJ2-5; no clear D gene. Trimming stripped 8 bases from V and 1 base from J, with 8 bases between. The CDR3 loop spans 12 amino acids. Here the CDR3 DNA reads TGTGCCAGCCGGCGACTCCAAGAGACCCAGTACTTC. This translates into CASRRLQETQYF.

The V call is TRBV27, the J call TRBJ1-4; 7 bases fit TRBD1. Germline V gene sequence: CDR1 MNHEY, CDR2 SMNVEV (reference sequence). The CDR3 totals 15 residues. The ends lost 4 bases at V and 8 bases at J; junction bases unmatched: 10. CDR3 in amino acids: CASSSRQGLREKLFF. CDR3 coding DNA: TGTGCCAGCAGTTCCCGACAGGGTTTAAGAGAAAAACTGTTTTTT.

The chain has TRBV19 and TRBJ1-5; perhaps TRBD1 as D (5 bases). The CDR3 extends over 15 amino acids. V was clipped by 6 bases and J by 7 bases, with 19 bases between them. Germline CDR1 and CDR2: LNHDA and SQIVND (reference sequence). The CDR3 loop reads CASRGPRQGGQPQHF. In nucleotides, the CDR3 is TGTGCCAGTAGAGGACCGAGGCAGGGAGGACAGCCCCAGCATTTT.

This chain connects TRBV24-1 to TRBJ2-1; 15 bases fit TRBD2. The CDR3 is 15 residues long. The germline CDR1 and CDR2 sequences are KGHDR and SFDVKD. J lost 8 bases, V lost 7 bases, and 5 bases had no gene match. CDR3 bases: TGTGCCACCAGAGGACTAGCGGGAGGGAAGTATGAGCAGTTCTTC. As protein: CATRGLAGGKYEQFF.

The chain carries TRBV4-3 and TRBJ1-5, with D unclear. This CDR3 has 15 amino acids. The V end was cut by 0 bases, the J end by 0 bases, with 6 bases between. CDR1 is LGHNA, CDR2 YSLEER, per germline. The CDR3 DNA reads as TGCGCCAGCAGCCAAGATCGGTTTAGCAATCAGCCCCAGCATTTT. Amino acids: CASSQDRFSNQPQHF.

This sequence joins TRBV18 and TRBJ2-7, with 8 bases lining up with TRBD1. J was trimmed by 0 bases and V by 3 bases; bases with no gene match: 4. The CDR3 has 15 residues. Looked up from germline, CDR1 is KGHSH and CDR2 is LQKENI. The CDR3 is CASSPAGGPSYEQYF. DNA of the CDR3: TGTGCCAGCTCACCGGCAGGGGGCCCCTCCTACGAGCAGTACTTC.

V gene TRBV18 combines with J gene TRBJ2-7; D unclear. Between the trimmed V and J ends, which lost 2 bases and 3 bases, there was a span of 11 bases. The CDR3 is 14 amino acids. Per the germline V gene, CDR1 is KGHSH and CDR2 is LQKENI. The CDR3 loop is CASSPNPQNYEQYF. CDR3 coding DNA: TGTGCCAGCTCACCAAATCCTCAGAACTACGAGCAGTACTTC.

The genes are TRBV7-2 and TRBJ2-2, with D possibly TRBD2 on 5 matching bases. The CDR3 extends over 14 amino acids. In germline, CDR1 is SGHTA, CDR2 FQGNSA. V lost 5 bases and J 4 bases, leaving 11 bases between the germline ends. The CDR3 here is CASSRRWGTGELFF. Written as DNA, the CDR3 is TGTGCCAGCAGCAGGAGGTGGGGCACCGGGGAGCTGTTTTTT.

The chain recombines TRBV7-2 with TRBJ1-1; D gene unclear. Per the germline V gene, CDR1 is SGHTA and CDR2 is FQGNSA. V was trimmed by 2 bases and J by 0 bases, leaving 10 bases between them. The CDR3 is 15 amino acids. The CDR3 DNA sequence: TGTGCCAGCAGCTTAAGCCGGGTTATGAACACTGAAGCTTTCTTT. Amino acid sequence: CASSLSRVMNTEAFF.

This chain uses TRBV9 with TRBJ2-1, with 8 bases identical to TRBD1. With V trimmed by 2 bases and J by 5 bases, 18 bases remained unmatched. Germline CDR1 SGDLS, CDR2 YYNGEE. CDR3 length: 19 residues. The CDR3 sequence: CASSVTGTGTRGKNNEQFF. The CDR3 nucleotides read TGTGCCAGCAGCGTGACCGGGACAGGAACCCGGGGGAAAAACAATGAGCAGTTCTTC.

This chain joins TRBV28 and TRBJ1-5; no definite D call. Germline values: CDR1 MDHEN, CDR2 SYDVKM. Trimming left V 4 bases short and J 4 bases short, with 14 bases between. This CDR3 contains 15 residues. As DNA, the CDR3 is TGTGCCAGCAGTTCGGACTCTCGGGGAAATCAGCCCCAGCATTTT. This sequence encodes CASSSDSRGNQPQHF.

The chain is built from TRBV19 and TRBJ2-2; 7 positions match TRBD2. The germline V gene encodes CDR1 LNHDA and CDR2 SQIVND (reference sequence). Trimming removed 9 bases from V and 3 bases from J; junction bases left unmatched: 7. The CDR3 length is 14 residues. The CDR3 loop reads CASGGRWDTGELFF. For the CDR3, the DNA is TGTGCCAGCGGCGGGAGATGGGACACCGGGGAGCTGTTTTTT.

The V and J genes are TRBV3-1 (or the pseudogene TRBV3-2) and TRBJ1-5; D is uncertain. V was cut by 5 bases and J by 5 bases, with 13 bases left in between. The CDR3 length is 14 residues. Germline assignment: CDR1 LGHDT and CDR2 YNNKEL (reference sequence). This CDR3 reads CASSVDYHHQPQHF. The DNA of the CDR3 is TGTGCCAGCAGCGTAGATTATCATCATCAGCCCCAGCATTTT.

The V and J genes are TRBV5-1 and TRBJ2-5, with 15 bases identical to TRBD2. Unmatched junction bases numbered 2, after V lost 3 bases and J lost 5 bases. Germline CDR1 and CDR2: SGHRS and YFSETQ. CDR3 length: 15 residues. CDR3 protein: CASSYGLAGGETQYF. The CDR3 DNA is TGCGCCAGCAGCTACGGACTAGCGGGAGGGGAGACCCAGTACTTC. Full variable domain (remainder filled in from reference TRBV5-1 and TRBJ2-5): KAGVTQTPRYLIKTRGQQVTLSCSPISGHRSVSWYQQTPGQGLQFLFEYFSETQRNKGNFPGRFSGRQFSNSRSEMNVSTLELGDSALYLCASSYGLAGGETQYFGPGTRLLVL.